This record covers a single TCR beta chain. These data come from a study of blood T cell repertoires in COVID-19. About the study: From the United States, Italy and Spain came samples of acute and convalescent COVID-19. Sample material is recorded as cDNA or gDNA derived from T cells, B-cell-depleted T cells, or PBMCs.

Per germline, CDR1 ENHRY and CDR2 SYGVKD. The V segment lost 0 bases and the J segment 7 bases; nucleotides outside the gene matches: 6. The CDR3 covers 16 residues. Authors' processing steps: Scientists estimated how many nucleated cells there were by amplifying reference gene primers. Measured with immunoSEQ multiplex PCR; TCRdb has only the in-frame clones, and not every one. Clone size and V and J calls were adopted from that table, with D and trimming inferred from the DNA. Of approximately 300,000 clones listed, around 92% were seen once; the top ten hold roughly 6.7%. The V call is TRBV10-3, the J call TRBJ1-4, with 9 bases that match TRBD1. The sequence derives from a man younger than 30 who had recovered from COVID-19. Sequencing was performed on peripheral blood. This CDR3 is CAISESEGTGFEKLFF. The CDR3 nucleotides are TGTGCCATCAGTGAGTCGGAGGGGACAGGGTTTGAAAAACTGTTTTTT.